This T cell receptor (beta chain) was sequenced for a study of blood T cell repertoires in COVID-19. About the research overall: There were acute and convalescent COVID-19 samples, and they came from the United States, Italy and Spain. Nucleic acid was either cDNA or gDNA, and it came from T cells, B-cell-depleted T cells, or PBMCs.

Losses at the gene ends were 6 bases for V and 3 bases for J; bases not matched to a gene: 12. Germline V CDR1 and CDR2: SNHLY, FYNNEI. The CDR3 has 18 amino acids. The repertoire was sequenced with immunoSEQ multiplex PCR; TCRdb's copy has only in-frame clones and lacks some. The sample includes fewer than 350,000 clones, approximately 84% of them seen just once. The receptor was isolated from a woman aged 30 to 39 who had recovered from COVID-19. V is TRBV2 and J is TRBJ2-6; 9 bases map to TRBD1. The specimen sequenced was peripheral blood. The CDR3 protein is CASRAPGQGSSGANVLTF. CDR3 DNA: TGTGCCAGCAGGGCCCCGGGACAGGGATCTAGTGGGGCCAACGTCCTGACTTTC.